These 17 T cell receptor beta chains were all obtained from the same sample, sequenced in a study of blood T cell repertoires in COVID-19. This table comes from immunoSEQ multiplex PCR, and its TCRdb copy is limited to in-frame clones, with some not included. The table shows about 270,000 clones, with 82% occurring only once. Sequenced input: peripheral blood. All receptors come from a woman between 18 and 29 years old with acute or convalescent COVID-19.

The chain recombines TRBV4-3 with TRBJ2-7; 14 bases are shared with TRBD2. The V and J ends lost 1 base and 6 bases, in that order; junction bases with no gene match: 23. Germline CDR1 is LGHNA and CDR2 is YSLEER. This CDR3 comprises 22 residues. CDR3 loop: CASSQGANPGLAGDLLYGEQYF. The CDR3 nucleotides are TGCGCCAGCAGCCAAGGTGCGAACCCGGGACTAGCGGGAGATTTACTCTATGGCGAGCAGTACTTC.

This clone was seen at least ten times. V is TRBV25-1 and J is TRBJ2-1, with a tentative D call TRBD2 (7 bases). CDR3 length: 15 residues. The germline V gene encodes CDR1 MGHDK and CDR2 SYGVNS. The V end lost 6 bases, the J end lost 0 bases, and 12 bases lay between the germline ends. The CDR3 DNA is TGTGCCAGCAGCGGGGGGCAGGGCTCCTACAATGAGCAGTTCTTC. Translating gives CASSGGQGSYNEQFF.

The chain uses TRBV19 and TRBJ2-7, with 9 bases matching TRBD2. Trimming removed 3 bases from V and 2 bases from J; junction bases left unmatched: 5. This CDR3 is 15 amino acids long. Germline assignment: CDR1 LNHDA and CDR2 SQIVND (reference sequence). CDR3 in DNA: TGTGCCAGTAGTATTGGCCTAGCGGGAACCTACGAGCAGTACTTC. The encoded protein is CASSIGLAGTYEQYF.

The chain combines TRBV19 with TRBJ1-1; tentative D call: TRBD1 (6 bases). Trimming removed 9 bases from V and 0 bases from J, with 20 bases in between. This CDR3 has 16 residues. The germline CDR1 and CDR2 sequences are LNHDA and SQIVND (reference sequence). CDR3 bases: TGTGCCAGCCAGACAACGACAGGACCCTTGAACACTGAAGCTTTCTTT. It specifies CASQTTTGPLNTEAFF.

The V gene is TRBV7-3, the J gene TRBJ2-1; D call uncertain. V gave up 2 bases and J gave up 8 bases, with 10 bases separating them. CDR1 and CDR2 (germline): SGHTA, FQGTGA. The CDR3 consists of 13 residues. CDR3 in DNA: TGTGCCAGCAGCTTATTCGGGTCGCATGAGCAGTTCTTC. Protein product: CASSLFGSHEQFF.

This clone was counted a few times. The chain recombines TRBV3-1 (or the pseudogene TRBV3-2) with TRBJ2-7; maybe TRBD1 (5 bases). The V gene lost 1 base and the J gene lost 6 bases, with 7 bases spanning the gap. This CDR3 contains 12 residues. The germline CDR1 and CDR2 sequences are LGHDT and YNNKEL (reference sequence). The DNA of the CDR3 is TGTGCCAGCAGCCAAGGTAGGGGCGAGCAGTACTTC. Amino acid sequence: CASSQGRGEQYF.

This rearrangement joins TRBV2 to TRBJ2-7; TRBD2 might be the D (7 bases). Trimming removed 8 bases at V and 6 bases at J, with 11 bases between. The germline V gene has CDR1 SNHLY and CDR2 FYNNEI. This CDR3 spans 11 amino acids. The CDR3 is CASWGGLEQYF. Written as DNA, the CDR3 is TGTGCCAGCTGGGGGGGGCTCGAGCAGTACTTC.

The chain links TRBV10-3 to TRBJ2-3; 10 nucleotides line up with TRBD1. The V gene end was trimmed by 4 bases and the J gene end by 6 bases; junction bases not matched to a gene: 4. In germline, CDR1 is ENHRY, CDR2 SYGVKD. This CDR3 spans 14 amino acids. The CDR3 region is CAISGQGAGDTQYF. As DNA, the CDR3 is TGTGCCATCAGTGGACAGGGGGCAGGGGATACGCAGTATTTT.

This rearrangement joins TRBV15 to TRBJ2-7; 8 bases fit TRBD2. Trimming removed 4 bases from V and 2 bases from J; junction bases left unmatched: 4. CDR3 length: 14 amino acids. Germline V lookup: CDR1 LNHNV, CDR2 YYDKDF (reference sequence). The CDR3 reads CATSISGGTYEQYF. The CDR3, as DNA: TGTGCCACCAGCATAAGCGGGGGAACCTACGAGCAGTACTTC.

The J gene is TRBJ1-2, the V gene TRBV3-1 (or the pseudogene TRBV3-2); 8 nucleotides agree with TRBD1. The ends lost 4 bases at V and 7 bases at J; junction bases unmatched: 11. The germline V gene has CDR1 LGHDT and CDR2 YNNKEL (reference sequence). The CDR3 is 15 residues long. The CDR3 loop is CASSPVSRGRGGYTF. CDR3 DNA sequence: TGTGCCAGCAGCCCCGTGAGCAGGGGGCGAGGTGGCTACACCTTC.

This chain connects TRBV5-1 to TRBJ2-1, with a weak D call TRBD2 (5 bases). Germline V lookup: CDR1 SGHRS, CDR2 YFSETQ. This CDR3 has 14 amino acids. Trimming left V 4 bases short and J 2 bases short, with 10 bases between. The CDR3 bases are TGCGCCAGCAGCCAGACTACGACCTACAATGAGCAGTTCTTC. It specifies CASSQTTTYNEQFF.

Points on this clone: The identical CDR3 is also encoded by other nucleotide sequences in the sample. The V gene is TRBV7-2, the J gene TRBJ2-7; D is possibly TRBD2 (6 bases). Germline assignment: CDR1 SGHTA and CDR2 FQGNSA. V lost 0 bases and J 3 bases, leaving 6 bases between the germline ends. The CDR3 has 13 residues. CDR3 in DNA: TGTGCCAGCAGCTTAGCGGGGGGCTACGAGCAGTACTTC. It translates to CASSLAGGYEQYF.

This clone was seen a few times. The gene calls are TRBV7-8 and TRBJ2-7, with 11 bases matching TRBD2. The CDR3 extends over 17 amino acids. Germline assignment: CDR1 SGHVS and CDR2 FQNEAQ. V shed 1 base and J 3 bases; nucleotides not matched to a gene: 8. In DNA, the CDR3 is TGTGCCAGCAGCTTAGTTGCATGGGGGACTAGCGGCTACGAGCAGTACTTC. This codes for CASSLVAWGTSGYEQYF.

J is TRBJ2-2 and V is TRBV10-3, with D possibly TRBD1 on 5 matching bases. The V gene's germline CDR1 is ENHRY and CDR2 SYGVKD. Between the trimmed V and J ends, which lost 6 bases and 6 bases, there was a span of 14 bases. The CDR3 runs 14 residues. CDR3 sequence (DNA): TGTGCCATCAGCGACCCCAGGGTTTCCGGGGAGCTGTTTTTT. It is translated as CAISDPRVSGELFF.

This clone has just a few counts. The DNA for the CDR3 is TGTGCCAGCAGGAGGACAGGAAATAATGAAAAACTGTTTTTT. Translation: CASRRTGNNEKLFF. The chain combines TRBV2 with TRBJ1-4; the match to TRBD1 covers 7 bases. Trimming cost V 6 bases and J 4 bases; bases outside gene matches: 5. Germline lookup yields CDR1 SNHLY and CDR2 FYNNEI. This CDR3 comprises 14 residues.

J is TRBJ2-2 and V is TRBV6-2 or TRBV6-3; a possible D gene is TRBD2 (5 bases). The CDR3 is made up of 15 amino acids. V was shortened by 6 bases and J by 4 bases, with 15 bases between the two germline ends. Germline V lookup: CDR1 MNHEY, CDR2 SVGEGT. The CDR3 DNA sequence: TGTGCCAGCAGCCGATTTCTAGGGAGCACCGGGGAGCTGTTTTTT. It translates to CASSRFLGSTGELFF.

This chain uses TRBV7-2 with TRBJ2-1; the match to TRBD2 covers 10 bases. The CDR3 covers 15 residues. The germline CDR1 and CDR2 sequences are SGHTA and FQGNSA. The V segment lost 6 bases and the J segment 4 bases; nucleotides outside the gene matches: 6. The chain's CDR3 is CASRYLAGAYNEQFF. The CDR3 DNA is TGTGCCAGCAGGTACCTAGCGGGAGCTTACAATGAGCAGTTCTTC.